This TCR beta chain was recovered during a study of CD4+ T cells in melanoma (dated by TCRdb to between 2020 and 2023). The study in broad terms: The study investigated neoantigen-specific CD4+ T cells in human melanoma.

Library prep was done by the immunoSEQ multiplex PCR assay. This is the immuneACCESS table as TCRdb keeps it, with only in-frame sequences that have V and J called. A part of the clones is gone; compared with another copy, unresolved V genes explain less than half, and the rest is unexplained. Recorded for this sample are roughly 52,000 clones; roughly two thirds of them occurred a single time. In total, the top ten clones hold approximately 5% of the sample. Patients with melanoma were used as donors. Details on this clone: Its antigen is unknown. No base-level quality is on record; no much larger clone is a single base apart.

Results the study describes overall, beyond this receptor: According to the report, neoantigen-specific CD4+ T cells in melanoma displayed diverse differentiation states. The report described a correlation between neoantigen-specific CD4+ T cells and the function of CD8+ T cells, macrophages and B cells.

The germline V gene (reference sequence) provides CDR1 GTSNPN and CDR2 SVGIG. Spanning cysteine to phenylalanine, the CDR3 consists of 13 amino acids. The entry retains the CDR3 DNA only, 39 bases that are in frame from base 1. At the junction V is shortened by 1 base and J by 2 bases, with 8 bases in between. The source is a human donor with melanoma. The chain uses TRBV30 and TRBJ2-5; too little of a D gene remains to name it. The specimen sequenced was tumor tissue. The sequenced DNA is TGTGCCTGGAGTGGCCAGAATCAAGAGACCCAGTACTTC. This encodes CAWSGQNQETQYF.